The 23 T cell receptor beta chains below come from one sample, sequenced in a study of blood T cells in healthy people across ages. Sample-barcoded 5' priming and a J-beta primer mix drove a second PCR of roughly 7 to 11 cycles. TCRdb itself ran the 5' RACE reads through MiXCR, one entry per CDR3 protein. This repertoire shows about 720,000 distinct CDR3 sequences, about a fifth found once; its top ten account for around 21%. Sequencing was done on a sample of blood. The receptors originated from a man between 65 and 85 years old in good health.

The gene calls are TRBV19 and TRBJ2-3, with 9 positions matching TRBD2. This CDR3 has 15 amino acids. After removal of 6 bases from V and 2 bases from J, the junction contained 6 bases not matched to a gene. Germline V gene lookup returns CDR1 LNHDA and CDR2 SQIVND (reference sequence). The CDR3 DNA is TGTGCCAGTAGCCGACTAGCGGACTTCACAGATACGCAGTATTTT. It codes for CASSRLADFTDTQYF.

V gene TRBV20-1 combines with J gene TRBJ2-5, with D tentatively TRBD2 (5 bases). The germline CDR1 and CDR2 sequences are DFQATT and SNEGSKA (reference sequence). This CDR3 spans 13 amino acids. Trimming removed 6 bases at V and 2 bases at J, with 13 bases between. Here the CDR3 DNA reads TGCAGTGCCAGCCACCGGGGACAAGAGACCCAGTACTTC. This encodes CSASHRGQETQYF.

This clonotype has only a few counts. The chain recombines TRBV5-1 with TRBJ1-1; D is uncertain. The CDR3 consists of 13 residues. Germline CDR1 is SGHRS and CDR2 is YFSETQ. Trimming removed 6 bases at V and 0 bases at J, with 9 bases between. As DNA, the CDR3 is TGCGCCAGCAAGGCAGGCATGAACACTGAAGCTTTCTTT. This codes for CASKAGMNTEAFF.

This clonotype was seen ten or more times. The chain carries TRBV7-8 and TRBJ2-1, with 9 nucleotides matching TRBD2. CDR1 is SGHVS and CDR2 is FQNEAQ in the germline V gene. The V gene end was trimmed by 2 bases and the J gene end by 6 bases; junction bases not matched to a gene: 8. The CDR3 consists of 16 residues. Here the CDR3 DNA reads TGTGCCAGCAGCTTAAAGGGACTAGCTTCTAGCAATGAGCAGTTCTTC. It translates to CASSLKGLASSNEQFF.

This clonotype turned up a few times. A junction end diverges from the germline sequence, so it may reflect a read error. The chain recombines TRBV7-2 with TRBJ2-5; D is tentatively TRBD1 or TRBD2 (6 bases each). Germline V lookup: CDR1 SGHTA, CDR2 FQGNSA. This CDR3 spans 13 amino acids. In DNA, the CDR3 is TGTGCCAACAGCTTCGGGGGCGCGGAGACCCAGTACTTC. The encoded protein is CANSFGGAETQYF.

J is TRBJ2-3 and V is TRBV12-3 or TRBV12-4; a weak D match, TRBD1 (6 bases). Trimming stripped 6 bases from V and 0 bases from J, with 13 bases between. The CDR3 extends over 15 amino acids. As DNA, the CDR3 is TGTGCCAGCAGAAAGAGGGACATAAGCACAGATACGCAGTATTTT. It translates to CASRKRDISTDTQYF.

The rearrangement joins TRBV18 to TRBJ2-1; 8 bases map to TRBD1. This CDR3 is 15 amino acids long. With 4 bases clipped from V and 4 bases from J, the junction kept 6 bases outside the gene matches. CDR1 is KGHSH and CDR2 is LQKENI in the germline V gene. The CDR3 is CASSRPGQEYNEQFF. In nucleotides, the CDR3 is TGTGCCAGCTCACGCCCGGGACAGGAATACAATGAGCAGTTCTTC.

The gene calls are TRBV28 and TRBJ1-4; D ambiguous. The CDR3 spans 13 residues. Germline CDR1 reads MDHEN; CDR2 reads SYDVKM. Between the trimmed V and J ends, which lost 9 bases and 5 bases, there was a span of 13 bases. This CDR3 reads CASLTGRNEKLFF. The DNA of the CDR3 is TGTGCCAGTCTAACCGGACGAAATGAAAAACTGTTTTTT.

The V gene is TRBV14, the J gene TRBJ2-1; D perhaps matches TRBD1 (6 bases). The CDR3 extends over 15 amino acids. Germline loops: CDR1 SGHDN, CDR2 FVKESK. V dropped 8 bases and J dropped 3 bases, with 17 bases sitting between them. The CDR3 spells CASSPVQGGYNEQFF. The CDR3 bases are TGTGCCAGCTCCCCCGTACAGGGTGGCTACAATGAGCAGTTCTTC.

The rearrangement joins TRBV29-1 to TRBJ1-2; no clear D. The ends were cut back, 1 base at V and 7 bases at J, with 7 bases in the middle. CDR1 and CDR2 from the germline V gene are SQVTM and ANQGSEA. The CDR3 has 11 residues. The CDR3 region is CSVEVRVGYTF. CDR3 bases: TGCAGCGTTGAAGTTCGAGTTGGCTACACCTTC. Full variable domain (rest looked up from reference TRBV29-1 and TRBJ1-2): SAVISQKPSRDICQRGTSLTIQCQVDSQVTMMFWYRQQPGQSLTLIATANQGSEATYESGFVIDKFPISRPNLTFSTLTVSNMSPEDSSIYLCSVEVRVGYTFGSGTRLTVV.

This clonotype has just a few counts. The V call is TRBV7-8, the J call TRBJ2-5, with a possible D match to TRBD1 (5 bases). The end of the DNA is better explained by TRBJ2-7, so the J call may be wrong. The CDR3 loop spans 13 amino acids. From germline, CDR1 is SGHVS and CDR2 FQNEAQ. This chain's CDR3 is CASSLVRQYEQYV. CDR3 DNA: TGTGCCAGCAGCTTAGTCAGACAGTACGAGCAGTACGTC.

The chain combines TRBV7-2 with TRBJ1-1, with unresolved D. This CDR3 has 14 amino acids. V was clipped by 0 bases and J by 3 bases, with 8 bases between them. Germline V gene sequence: CDR1 SGHTA, CDR2 FQGNSA. The CDR3: CASSLAPRDTEAFF. CDR3 sequence (DNA): TGTGCCAGCAGCTTAGCCCCGCGGGACACTGAAGCTTTCTTT.

This clonotype was recorded a few times. The chain uses TRBV6-1 and TRBJ2-5, with 8 positions matching TRBD2. The J call is doubtful: the DNA matches TRBJ2-7 better. The CDR3 spans 14 residues. Germline values: CDR1 MNHNS, CDR2 SASEGT. The CDR3 here is CASSEGGRYTEQYF. DNA for the CDR3: TGTGCCAGCAGTGAAGGCGGGAGGTATACCGAGCAGTACTTC.

This clonotype was observed many times. V gene TRBV9 combines with J gene TRBJ2-7; TRBD2 aligns across 10 bases. J lost 2 bases, V lost 0 bases, and 5 bases had no gene match. There are 16 residues in the CDR3. Germline CDR1 reads SGDLS; CDR2 reads YYNGEE. The CDR3 spells CASSVDSGRMPYEQYV. CDR3 DNA: TGTGCCAGCAGCGTAGATAGCGGGAGGATGCCCTACGAGCAGTACGTC.

This clonotype was observed a few times. The V call is TRBV28, the J call TRBJ2-6, with unresolved D. V lost 6 bases to trimming and J lost 0 bases, with 12 bases between them. Per germline, CDR1 MDHEN and CDR2 SYDVKM. The CDR3 sequence is 16 residues long. CDR3 bases: TGTGCCAGCAGCTCCAGTGGGCTCTCTGGGGCCAACGTCCTGACTTTC. This translates into CASSSSGLSGANVLTF.

There are a few counts of this clonotype. This chain uses TRBV29-1 with TRBJ1-2; D unresolved. Trimming removed 3 bases at V and 7 bases at J, with 9 bases between. The CDR3 consists of 11 residues. Germline loops: CDR1 SQVTM, CDR2 ANQGSEA. CDR3 bases: TGCAGCGTTGAGGTCCGGGGTGGCTACACCTTC. Translation: CSVEVRGGYTF.

This clonotype was seen only a few times. The chain employs TRBV7-9 and TRBJ1-3; D may be TRBD1 (5 bases). The CDR3 consists of 15 residues. Looked up from germline, CDR1 is SEHNR and CDR2 is FQNEAQ (reference sequence). V shed 5 bases and J shed 2 bases, with 13 bases lying between them. The CDR3: CASSPRGEPGNTIYF. The CDR3 bases are TGTGCCAGCAGCCCTAGGGGAGAACCTGGAAACACCATATATTTT.

This clonotype was found a few times. The rearrangement links TRBV29-1 to TRBJ1-5, with TRBD1 identical over 8 bases. This CDR3 spans 14 amino acids. Losses at the gene ends were 4 bases for V and 4 bases for J; bases not matched to a gene: 6. CDR1 is SQVTM and CDR2 is ANQGSEA in the germline V gene. CDR3 amino acids: CSVAADRGNQPQHF. CDR3 in DNA: TGCAGCGTTGCAGCTGACAGGGGTAATCAGCCCCAGCATTTT. Supplemented by reference TRBV29-1 and TRBJ1-5, the full variable domain reads SAVISQKPSRDICQRGTSLTIQCQVDSQVTMMFWYRQQPGQSLTLIATANQGSEATYESGFVIDKFPISRPNLTFSTLTVSNMSPEDSSIYLCSVAADRGNQPQHFGDGTRLSIL.

This clonotype has only a few counts. The chain joins TRBV11-3 to TRBJ2-5, with 7 bases lining up with TRBD1. The J call may not be correct, given that the DNA end is closer to TRBJ2-7. The germline V gene has CDR1 SGHNT and CDR2 YENEEA. The CDR3 is 14 residues long. CDR3 protein: CASSPRDSTYEQYV. The CDR3 DNA reads TGTGCCAGCAGCCCTAGGGACAGCACCTACGAGCAGTACGTC.

This clonotype was seen a handful of times. The J gene is TRBJ1-1, the V gene TRBV6-5; tentative D call: TRBD1 (5 bases). Trimming pared 10 bases from V and 1 base from J, leaving 16 bases between. The CDR3 length is 14 residues. The germline V gene has CDR1 MNHEY and CDR2 SVGAGI. The CDR3 loop reads CATGGTGGNTEAFF. The CDR3 region has the DNA TGTGCCACCGGGGGAACAGGAGGGAACACTGAAGCTTTCTTT.

The chain links TRBV5-1 to TRBJ2-1; possibly TRBD1 or TRBD2 for D (5 bases each). This CDR3 contains 14 residues. Trimming pared 0 bases from V and 8 bases from J, leaving 12 bases between. Germline V gene data show CDR1 as SGHRS and CDR2 as YFSETQ. The CDR3, as DNA: TGCGCCAGCAGCTTGGTCATGGGGGAACATGAGCAGTTCTTC. Translated, it gives CASSLVMGEHEQFF.

CDR3 in amino acids: CASSQAGQGSYEQYF. CDR3 DNA sequence: TGTGCCAGCAGCCAAGCGGGACAGGGCTCCTACGAGCAGTACTTC. The chain joins TRBV3-1 to TRBJ2-7, with 9 bases aligning to TRBD1. This CDR3 contains 15 residues. The V and J ends lost 1 base and 0 bases, in that order; junction bases with no gene match: 1. Looked up from germline, CDR1 is LGHDT and CDR2 is YNNKEL (reference sequence).

The V gene is TRBV12-3 or TRBV12-4, the J gene TRBJ1-3; maybe TRBD1 (5 bases). The CDR3 runs to 13 residues. The CDR3: CGLRGLSGNTIYF. The CDR3 DNA reads TGTGGGTTGAGGGGCCTCTCTGGAAACACCATATATTTT.